A single sample is the source of the 32 T cell receptor beta chains below, sequenced in a study of cytomegalovirus exposure and HLA in healthy donors. The PCR made use of 60 Vbeta and 13 Jbeta primers. Assay used: immunoSEQ multiplex PCR; TCRdb lists only in-frame clones, some missing. Its listing shows 60,000 to 75,000 clones. Specimen: PBMCs. Receptor source: a woman aged 25 to 39 in good health and CMV-seronegative.

The chain is built from TRBV30 and TRBJ2-1; 9 bases align to TRBD2. J gave up 7 bases and V 5 bases, and 3 bases lay outside the gene matches. This CDR3 region has 12 residues. CDR1 GTSNPN and CDR2 SVGIG come from the germline V gene (reference sequence). CDR3 in amino acids: CAWGTSRNEQFF. CDR3 DNA: TGTGCCTGGGGGACTAGCAGGAATGAGCAGTTCTTC.

CDR3 DNA: TGTGCCAGCAGCGTAGCACGACTAGCGGGCTCCTACGAGCAGTACTTC. Translation gives CASSVARLAGSYEQYF. The J gene is TRBJ2-5, the V gene TRBV9; 10 bases match TRBD2. The DNA end is more similar to TRBJ2-7, so the J call may be wrong. CDR3 length equals 16 residues. From germline, CDR1 is SGDLS and CDR2 YYNGEE.

The V call is TRBV10-1, the J call TRBJ2-7, with 7 bases matching TRBD1. The CDR3 is made up of 16 amino acids. Looked up from germline, CDR1 is WNHNN and CDR2 is SYGVQD (reference sequence). V was pared by 4 bases and J by 2 bases, with 11 bases of the junction left unmatched. The CDR3 reads CASSGPPGQLPYEQYF. CDR3 DNA: TGCGCCAGCAGTGGACCCCCGGGACAGCTTCCCTACGAGCAGTACTTC.

CDR3: CASSLAGGGDYNEQFF. CDR3 bases: TGCGCCAGCAGCTTGGCCGGGGGGGGAGATTACAATGAGCAGTTCTTC. The chain carries TRBV5-1 and TRBJ2-1; 8 nucleotides line up with TRBD2. The trim removed 0 bases at V and 4 bases at J, leaving 6 bases unmatched. This CDR3 is built from 16 residues. Germline CDR1 and CDR2: SGHRS and YFSETQ. The full variable domain, its missing parts supplied by reference TRBV5-1 and TRBJ2-1, is KAGVTQTPRYLIKTRGQQVTLSCSPISGHRSVSWYQQTPGQGLQFLFEYFSETQRNKGNFPGRFSGRQFSNSRSEMNVSTLELGDSALYLCASSLAGGGDYNEQFFGPGTRLTVL.

The chain carries TRBV29-1 and TRBJ2-6, with no clear D. The V gene's germline CDR1 is SQVTM and CDR2 ANQGSEA. The V end lost 3 bases, the J end lost 3 bases, and 9 bases lay between the germline ends. There are 14 residues in the CDR3. CDR3 coding DNA: TGCAGCGTTGATACGGGTTTTGGGGCCAACGTCCTGACTTTC. Protein product: CSVDTGFGANVLTF.

V is TRBV6-1 and J is TRBJ2-3; perhaps TRBD1 as D (6 bases). In germline, CDR1 is MNHNS, CDR2 SASEGT. The CDR3 is 14 amino acids. The germline V and J ends were trimmed by 9 bases and 0 bases, with 13 bases remaining between them. The CDR3 here is CASHGTTSTDTQYF. The CDR3 coding sequence is TGTGCCAGTCACGGGACAACTAGCACAGATACGCAGTATTTT.

The CDR3 coding sequence is TGTGCCAGCTCACCACCTAGCAGTGGTAATGAGCAGTTCTTC. Protein sequence: CASSPPSSGNEQFF. The chain links TRBV18 to TRBJ2-1; no reliable D call. The germline V gene has CDR1 KGHSH and CDR2 LQKENI. The V gene lost 0 bases and the J gene lost 7 bases, with 10 bases spanning the gap. The CDR3 loop spans 14 amino acids.

The V and J genes are TRBV9 and TRBJ1-3; TRBD1 agrees at 9 bases. This CDR3 has 16 amino acids. Germline V gene lookup returns CDR1 SGDLS and CDR2 YYNGEE. V dropped 4 bases and J dropped 1; count of bases not matched to a gene: 6. The DNA of the CDR3 is TGTGCCAGCAGCCAATCACAGGGGGCTTCTGGAAACACCATATATTTT. Translated: CASSQSQGASGNTIYF. Full variable domain (remainder filled in from reference TRBV9 and TRBJ1-3): DSGVTQTPKHLITATGQRVTLRCSPRSGDLSVYWYQQSLDQGLQFLIQYYNGEERAKGNILERFSAQQFPDLHSELNLSSLELGDSALYFCASSQSQGASGNTIYFGEGSWLTVV.

The CDR3 DNA reads TGTGCCAGCTCACCCGGGAACGCAGAGACCCAGTACTTC. It specifies CASSPGNAETQYF. The chain combines TRBV18 with TRBJ2-5, with D perhaps matching TRBD2 (5 bases). Deletions cut 3 bases from V and 4 bases from J, with 9 bases between. Germline CDR1 reads KGHSH; CDR2 reads LQKENI. This CDR3 comprises 13 residues.

The rearrangement uses TRBV7-2 and TRBJ1-2, with 10 bases matching TRBD1. CDR1 is SGHTA and CDR2 is FQGNSA in the germline V gene. V was pared by 6 bases and J by 7 bases, with 2 bases of the junction left unmatched. This CDR3 comprises 12 residues. CDR3 loop: CASRRDRGGYTF. DNA of the CDR3: TGTGCCAGCAGGAGGGACAGGGGTGGCTACACCTTC.

The rearrangement joins TRBV18 to TRBJ2-7, with 8 bases fitting TRBD1. Per the germline V gene, CDR1 is KGHSH and CDR2 is LQKENI. CDR3 length: 16 amino acids. The trim removed 3 bases at V and 3 bases at J, leaving 10 bases unmatched. The CDR3, as DNA: TGTGCCAGCTCACCGACACACAGGGGGTCCTACTACGAGCAGTACTTC. Residues: CASSPTHRGSYYEQYF.

This rearrangement joins TRBV5-6 to TRBJ2-1, with a possible D match to TRBD2 (6 bases). CDR1 and CDR2 (germline): SGHDT, YYEEEE. The CDR3 consists of 12 residues. The germline V and J ends were trimmed by 1 base and 9 bases, with 8 bases remaining between them. The CDR3 is CASSLLEGEQFF. The CDR3, as DNA: TGTGCCAGCAGCTTGTTGGAGGGTGAGCAGTTCTTC.

This chain links TRBV5-1 with TRBJ1-1; D uncertain. This CDR3 has 14 residues. Per germline, CDR1 SGHRS and CDR2 YFSETQ. V was pared by 4 bases and J by 0 bases, with 10 bases between. The CDR3 DNA sequence: TGCGCCAGCAGCCGACTTACTTTGAACACTGAAGCTTTCTTT. Protein sequence: CASSRLTLNTEAFF.

This sequence joins TRBV30 and TRBJ1-1; 7 bases align to TRBD1. The junction had 7 bases not matched to a gene; V was cut back by 5 bases and J by 4 bases. Per germline, CDR1 GTSNPN and CDR2 SVGIG (reference sequence). The CDR3 has 13 amino acids. CDR3 DNA sequence: TGTGCCTGGGGGAACTCAGGGGGCACTGAAGCTTTCTTT. Its translation: CAWGNSGGTEAFF.

The chain is built from TRBV13 and TRBJ2-7; D not resolved. V was shortened by 1 base and J by 2 bases, with 9 bases between the two germline ends. The CDR3 loop spans 14 amino acids. CDR1 is PRHDT and CDR2 is FYEKMQ in the germline V gene (reference sequence). The DNA for the CDR3 is TGTGCCAGCAGCTTAGTCGCCGGAGCCTACGAGCAGTACTTC. Its translation is CASSLVAGAYEQYF.

The genes are TRBV28 and TRBJ2-1; TRBD1 might be the D (6 bases). The CDR3 has 15 amino acids. The V end lost 8 bases, the J end lost 2 bases, and 16 bases lay between the germline ends. Germline V gives CDR1 MDHEN, CDR2 SYDVKM. The CDR3 DNA is TGTGCCAGCTACAGACCGGGACAAGCCTACAATGAGCAGTTCTTC. It yields the protein CASYRPGQAYNEQFF.

V is TRBV7-9 and J is TRBJ1-3, with no clear D. The CDR3 length is 11 residues. V was cut by 4 bases and J by 8 bases, with 6 bases left in between. CDR1 and CDR2 (germline): SEHNR, FQNEAQ (reference sequence). The CDR3 region is CASSSRDTIYF. In nucleotides, the CDR3 is TGTGCCAGCAGCTCCCGGGACACCATATATTTT.

The chain carries TRBV18 and TRBJ1-2, with D possibly being TRBD1 (5 bases). Deletions cut 4 bases from V and 3 bases from J, with 15 bases between. The V gene's germline CDR1 is KGHSH and CDR2 LQKENI. This CDR3 spans 15 amino acids. Here the CDR3 reads CASSLGGRGDYGYTF. The CDR3 nucleotides are TGTGCCAGCTCACTGGGAGGTAGGGGCGACTATGGCTACACCTTC.

The chain is built from TRBV6-6 and TRBJ1-1; TRBD1 aligns across 7 bases. The V gene end was trimmed by 7 bases and the J gene end by 3 bases; junction bases not matched to a gene: 5. Germline V gives CDR1 MNHNY, CDR2 SVGAGI (reference sequence). This CDR3 contains 13 residues. CDR3 in amino acids: CASIEQGYTEAFF. The CDR3 DNA reads TGTGCCAGCATTGAACAGGGGTACACTGAAGCTTTCTTT.

The chain recombines TRBV5-6 with TRBJ1-5, with 7 bases fitting TRBD1. The length of the CDR3 is 15 residues. After removal of 5 bases from V and 1 base from J, the junction contained 6 bases not matched to a gene. Germline V CDR1 and CDR2: SGHDT, YYEEEE. The CDR3 region is CASSPRGQSNQPQHF. DNA for the CDR3: TGTGCCAGCAGTCCCCGGGGACAGAGCAATCAGCCCCAGCATTTT.

The genes are TRBV9 and TRBJ2-7, with D tentatively TRBD1 (5 bases). CDR1 is SGDLS, CDR2 YYNGEE, per germline. Deletions cut 0 bases from V and 2 bases from J, with 9 bases between. CDR3 length: 14 amino acids. This CDR3 is CASSVAQVTYEQYF. The CDR3, as DNA: TGTGCCAGCAGCGTAGCACAGGTCACCTACGAGCAGTACTTC.

The chain uses TRBV6-1 and TRBJ1-1; 8 bases agree with TRBD1. Trimming at V came to 1 base and at J to 6 bases, leaving 13 bases not matched to a gene. The CDR3 is 17 residues long. Per germline, CDR1 MNHNS and CDR2 SASEGT. For the CDR3, the DNA is TGTGCCAGCAGTGAAGTGGCAGGGGGCTCGCTTTATCCTGAAGCTTTCTTT. Encoded protein: CASSEVAGGSLYPEAFF.

The V call is TRBV27, the J call TRBJ1-6; 8 bases are shared with TRBD1. CDR1 and CDR2 (germline): MNHEY, SMNVEV (reference sequence). Unmatched junction bases numbered 10, after V lost 6 bases and J lost 9 bases. The CDR3 consists of 15 residues. The CDR3 loop reads CASSRGQGAGSPLHF. For the CDR3, the DNA is TGTGCCAGCAGCCGCGGACAGGGTGCCGGTTCACCCCTCCACTTT.

The chain recombines TRBV19 with TRBJ2-3; TRBD2 matches 14 bases. This CDR3 comprises 16 residues. The V segment lost 5 bases and the J segment 4 bases; nucleotides outside the gene matches: 5. Germline lookup yields CDR1 LNHDA and CDR2 SQIVND (reference sequence). As DNA, the CDR3 is TGTGCCAGTAGTCTGACTAGCGGGGGGGCCCCAGATACGCAGTATTTT. It codes for CASSLTSGGAPDTQYF.

The J gene is TRBJ2-7, the V gene TRBV4-1, with 7 nucleotides matching TRBD1. CDR3 size: 15 residues. Per the germline V gene, CDR1 is MGHRA and CDR2 is YSYEKL. With V trimmed by 1 base and J by 0 bases, 3 bases remained unmatched. DNA of the CDR3: TGCGCCAGCAGCCAAGGACAGGGAATCTCCTACGAGCAGTACTTC. Amino acids: CASSQGQGISYEQYF.

This chain uses TRBV18 with TRBJ1-1; maybe TRBD1 (6 bases). The CDR3 contains 15 residues. V was shortened by 3 bases and J by 5 bases, with 16 bases between the two germline ends. The germline gives CDR1 KGHSH, CDR2 LQKENI. CDR3 sequence: CASSPLEGGRTEAFF. In DNA, the CDR3 is TGTGCCAGCTCACCCCTAGAAGGGGGAAGAACTGAAGCTTTCTTT. Supplemented by reference TRBV18 and TRBJ1-1, the full variable domain reads NAGVMQNPRHLVRRRGQEARLRCSPMKGHSHVYWYRQLPEEGLKFMVYLQKENIIDESGMPKERFSAEFPKEGPSILRIQQVVRGDSAAYFCASSPLEGGRTEAFFGQGTRLTVV.

V gene TRBV7-9 combines with J gene TRBJ1-2; D unclear. CDR1 is SEHNR, CDR2 FQNEAQ, per germline (reference sequence). This CDR3 spans 11 amino acids. Trimming left V 5 bases short and J 4 bases short, with 5 bases between. The CDR3 region has the DNA TGTGCCAGCAGCGGCGGCTATGGCTACACCTTC. Translated, it gives CASSGGYGYTF.

The rearrangement links TRBV9 to TRBJ1-1; TRBD1 agrees at 7 bases. Trimming took 3 bases from V and 2 from J; bases not matched to a gene: 10. The germline CDR1 and CDR2 sequences are SGDLS and YYNGEE. This CDR3 has 16 residues. The DNA for the CDR3 is TGTGCCAGCAGCGCCGCCGGGACAGCCTTAAACACTGAAGCTTTCTTT. Protein product: CASSAAGTALNTEAFF.

The chain carries TRBV27 and TRBJ2-1; 7 bases map to TRBD2. The V and J ends lost 5 bases and 1 base, in that order; junction bases with no gene match: 5. The CDR3 length is 15 residues. Germline V lookup: CDR1 MNHEY, CDR2 SMNVEV (reference sequence). CDR3 region: CASSGGDGSYNEQFF. The CDR3 nucleotides read TGTGCCAGCAGTGGGGGGGACGGATCCTACAATGAGCAGTTCTTC.

This sequence joins TRBV7-2 and TRBJ1-6, with TRBD1 as a possible D gene (5 bases). The V end lost 1 base, the J end lost 5 bases, and 9 bases lay between the germline ends. Germline V gives CDR1 SGHTA, CDR2 FQGNSA. The CDR3 runs to 15 residues. CDR3 DNA sequence: TGTGCCAGCAGCTTAGATCGGGGGGATAATTCACCCCTCCACTTT. Encoded protein: CASSLDRGDNSPLHF.

This chain uses TRBV5-1 with TRBJ1-6; a possible D gene is TRBD1 (6 bases). Germline CDR1 SGHRS, CDR2 YFSETQ. The CDR3 consists of 15 residues. Trimming shortened V by 4 bases and J by 0 bases, and 8 bases separated the two germline ends. The CDR3 here is CASSPDSSYNSPLHF. In DNA, the CDR3 is TGCGCCAGCAGCCCGGACAGCTCCTATAATTCACCCCTCCACTTT.

As regards this clone: Other DNA sequences within the sample encode an identical CDR3. The chain couples TRBV18 to TRBJ1-4, with a tentative D call TRBD1 (5 bases). This CDR3 is 14 amino acids long. Trimming stripped 1 base from V and 5 bases from J, with 8 bases between. The germline gives CDR1 KGHSH, CDR2 LQKENI. CDR3 DNA: TGTGCCAGCTCACCACAGGAGGGGAATGAAAAACTGTTTTTT. It codes for CASSPQEGNEKLFF.